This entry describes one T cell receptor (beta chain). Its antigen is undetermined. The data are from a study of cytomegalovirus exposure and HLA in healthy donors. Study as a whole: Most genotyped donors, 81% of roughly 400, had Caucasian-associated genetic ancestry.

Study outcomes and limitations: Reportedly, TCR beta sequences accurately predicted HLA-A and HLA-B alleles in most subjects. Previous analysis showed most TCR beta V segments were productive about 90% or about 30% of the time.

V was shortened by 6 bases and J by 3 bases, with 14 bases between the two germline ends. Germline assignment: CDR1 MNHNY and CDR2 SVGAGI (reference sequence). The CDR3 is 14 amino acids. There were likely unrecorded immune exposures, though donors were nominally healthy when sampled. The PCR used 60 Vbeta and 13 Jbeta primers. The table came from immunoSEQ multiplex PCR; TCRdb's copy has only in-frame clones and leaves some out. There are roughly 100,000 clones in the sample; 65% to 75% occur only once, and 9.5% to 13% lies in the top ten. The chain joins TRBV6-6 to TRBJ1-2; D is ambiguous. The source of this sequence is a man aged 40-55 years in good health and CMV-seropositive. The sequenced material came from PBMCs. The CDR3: CASREAPWDYGYTF. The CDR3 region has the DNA TGTGCCAGCAGAGAGGCCCCCTGGGACTATGGCTACACCTTC.